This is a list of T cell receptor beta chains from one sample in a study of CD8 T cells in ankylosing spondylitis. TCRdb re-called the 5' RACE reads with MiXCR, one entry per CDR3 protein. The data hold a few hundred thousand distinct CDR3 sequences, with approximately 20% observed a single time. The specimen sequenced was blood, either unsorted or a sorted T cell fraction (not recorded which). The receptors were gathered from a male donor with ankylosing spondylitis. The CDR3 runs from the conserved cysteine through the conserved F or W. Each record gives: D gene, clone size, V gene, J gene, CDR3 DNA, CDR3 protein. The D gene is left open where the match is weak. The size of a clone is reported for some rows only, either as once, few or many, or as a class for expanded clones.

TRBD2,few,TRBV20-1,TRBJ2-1,TGCAGTGCAGAACCGGGACTAGCGGGGGGGTACAATGAGCAGTTCTTC,CSAEPGLAGGYNEQFF
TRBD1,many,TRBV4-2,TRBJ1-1,TGTGCCAGCAGCCAAGATCTGCAGGGGGCTTTGAACACTGAAGCTTTCTTT,CASSQDLQGALNTEAFF
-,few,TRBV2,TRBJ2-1,TGTGCCAGCCGGACTGTCTACAATGAGCAGTTCTTC,CASRTVYNEQFF
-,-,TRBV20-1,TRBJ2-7,TGCAGTGCTAGTCCGAATAGCAACGAGCAGTACTTC,CSASPNSNEQYF
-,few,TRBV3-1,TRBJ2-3,TGTGCCAGCAGCGCCGGGACCCCCAGCACAGATACGCAGTATTTT,CASSAGTPSTDTQYF
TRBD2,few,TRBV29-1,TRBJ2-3,TGCAGCGGGACTAGCGGGAGAGTAGATACGCAGTATTTT,CSGTSGRVDTQYF
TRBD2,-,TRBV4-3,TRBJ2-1,TGCGCCAGCAGCCGGGCGGGAGGCCTTTACAATGAGCAGTTCTTC,CASSRAGGLYNEQFF
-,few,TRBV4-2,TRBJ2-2,TGTGCCAGCAGCCAACCCGGCCCCTCCGACAGGAGGGAGCTGTTTTTT,CASSQPGPSDRRELFF
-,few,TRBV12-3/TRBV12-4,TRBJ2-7,TGTGCCAGCAGTTTTCCTGGCGGCAGGGGAAAAAACGAGCAGTACTTC,CASSFPGGRGKNEQYF
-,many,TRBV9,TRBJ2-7,TGTGCCAGCAGCGTAGTGGGGGACTCACCCTACGAGCAGTACTTC,CASSVVGDSPYEQYF
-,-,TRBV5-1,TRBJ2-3,TGCGCCAGCAGCGACCCTAGCGCGGATACGCAGTATTTT,CASSDPSADTQYF
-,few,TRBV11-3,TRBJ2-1,TGTGCCAGCAGCTTAGCTAGATCAGTAAGCTCCTACAATGAGCAGTTCTTC,CASSLARSVSSYNEQFF
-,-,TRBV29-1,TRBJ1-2,TGCAGCGTCGTACGACAGTCCTCCTATGGCTACACCTTC,CSVVRQSSYGYTF